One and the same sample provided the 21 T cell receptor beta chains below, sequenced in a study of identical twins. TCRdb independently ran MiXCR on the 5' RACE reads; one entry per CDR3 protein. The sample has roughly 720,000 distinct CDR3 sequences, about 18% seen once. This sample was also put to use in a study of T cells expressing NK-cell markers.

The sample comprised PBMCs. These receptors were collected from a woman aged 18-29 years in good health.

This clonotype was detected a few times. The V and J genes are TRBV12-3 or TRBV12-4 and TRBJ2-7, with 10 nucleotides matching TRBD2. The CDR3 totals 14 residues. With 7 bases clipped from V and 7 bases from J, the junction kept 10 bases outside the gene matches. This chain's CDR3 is CASTLGTSAAEQYF. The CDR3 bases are TGTGCCAGCACCTTGGGGACTAGCGCTGCGGAGCAGTACTTC.

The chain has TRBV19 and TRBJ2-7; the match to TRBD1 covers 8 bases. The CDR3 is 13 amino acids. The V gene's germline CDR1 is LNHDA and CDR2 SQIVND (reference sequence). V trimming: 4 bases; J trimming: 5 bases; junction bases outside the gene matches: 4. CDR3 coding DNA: TGTGCCAGTAGTACAGGGGGCTTCAACGAGCAGTACTTC. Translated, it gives CASSTGGFNEQYF.

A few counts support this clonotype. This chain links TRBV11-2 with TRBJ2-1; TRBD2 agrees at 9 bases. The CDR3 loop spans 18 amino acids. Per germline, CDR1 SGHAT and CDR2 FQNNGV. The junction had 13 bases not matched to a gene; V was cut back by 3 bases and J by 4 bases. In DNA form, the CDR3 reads TGTGCCAGCAGCTTGAGGCGGGTGGCGGGAGGGCAATACAATGAGCAGTTCTTC. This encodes CASSLRRVAGGQYNEQFF.

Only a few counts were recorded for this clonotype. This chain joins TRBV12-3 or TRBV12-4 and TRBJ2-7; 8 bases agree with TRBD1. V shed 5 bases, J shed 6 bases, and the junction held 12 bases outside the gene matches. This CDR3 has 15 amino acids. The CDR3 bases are TGTGCCAGCAGTCCCATTCGGACAGGGAGCCTCGAGCAGTACTTC. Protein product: CASSPIRTGSLEQYF.

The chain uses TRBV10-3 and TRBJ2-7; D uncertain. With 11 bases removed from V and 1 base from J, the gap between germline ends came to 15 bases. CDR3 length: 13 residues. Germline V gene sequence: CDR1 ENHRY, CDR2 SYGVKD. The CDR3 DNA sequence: TGTGCCTCGGGCCCCGGGTTGTCCTACGAGCAGTACTTC. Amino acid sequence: CASGPGLSYEQYF.

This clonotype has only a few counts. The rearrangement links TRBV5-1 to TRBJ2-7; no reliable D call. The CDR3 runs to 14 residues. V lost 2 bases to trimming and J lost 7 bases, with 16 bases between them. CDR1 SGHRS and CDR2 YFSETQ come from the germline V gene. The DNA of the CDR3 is TGCGCCAGCAGCTTCCGGCAGGACGTAGTTGAGCAGTACTTC. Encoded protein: CASSFRQDVVEQYF.

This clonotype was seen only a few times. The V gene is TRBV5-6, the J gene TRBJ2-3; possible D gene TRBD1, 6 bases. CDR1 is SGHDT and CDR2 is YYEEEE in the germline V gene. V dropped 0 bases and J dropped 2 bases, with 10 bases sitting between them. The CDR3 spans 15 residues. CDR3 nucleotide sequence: TGTGCCAGCAGCTTGGGGTTGGGGGCCACAGATACGCAGTATTTT. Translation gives CASSLGLGATDTQYF.

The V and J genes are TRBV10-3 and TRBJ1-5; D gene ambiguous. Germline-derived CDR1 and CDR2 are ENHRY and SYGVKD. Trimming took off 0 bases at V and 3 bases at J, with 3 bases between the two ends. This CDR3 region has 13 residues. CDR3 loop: CAISESINQPQHF. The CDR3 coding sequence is TGTGCCATCAGTGAGTCAATCAATCAGCCCCAGCATTTT.

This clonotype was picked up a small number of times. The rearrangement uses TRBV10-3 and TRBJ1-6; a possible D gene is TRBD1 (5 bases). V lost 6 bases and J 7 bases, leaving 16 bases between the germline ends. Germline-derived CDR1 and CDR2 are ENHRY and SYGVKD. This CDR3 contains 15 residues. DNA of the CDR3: TGTGCCATCAGGGATCAGGGCGTAGGAAATTCACCCCTCCACTTT. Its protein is CAIRDQGVGNSPLHF.

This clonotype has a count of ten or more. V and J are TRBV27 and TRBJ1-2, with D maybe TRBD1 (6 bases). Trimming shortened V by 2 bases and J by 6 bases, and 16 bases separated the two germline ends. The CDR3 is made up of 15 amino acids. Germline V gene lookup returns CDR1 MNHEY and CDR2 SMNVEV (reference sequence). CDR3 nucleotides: TGTGCCAGCAGTTTAGGGATGTGGGGGCGGGATGGCTACACCTTC. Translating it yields CASSLGMWGRDGYTF.

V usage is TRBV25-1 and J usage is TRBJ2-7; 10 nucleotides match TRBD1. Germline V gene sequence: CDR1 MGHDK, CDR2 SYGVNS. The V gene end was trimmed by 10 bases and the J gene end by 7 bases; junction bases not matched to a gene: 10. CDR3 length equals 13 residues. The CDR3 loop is CATPGDRGCEQYF. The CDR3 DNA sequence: TGTGCCACCCCTGGGGACAGGGGTTGTGAGCAGTACTTC.

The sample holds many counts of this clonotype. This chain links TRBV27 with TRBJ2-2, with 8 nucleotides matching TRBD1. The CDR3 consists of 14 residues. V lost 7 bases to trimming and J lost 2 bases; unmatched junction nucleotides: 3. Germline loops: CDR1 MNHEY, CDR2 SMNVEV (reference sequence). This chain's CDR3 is CASKTGVNTGELFF. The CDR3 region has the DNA TGTGCCAGCAAGACAGGGGTTAACACCGGGGAGCTGTTTTTT.

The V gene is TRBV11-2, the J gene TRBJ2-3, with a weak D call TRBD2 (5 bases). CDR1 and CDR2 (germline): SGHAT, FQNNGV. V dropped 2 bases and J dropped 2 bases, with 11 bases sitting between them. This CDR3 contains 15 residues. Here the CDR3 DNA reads TGTGCCAGCAGCTTAACGGGGTCAGACACAGATACGCAGTATTTT. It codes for CASSLTGSDTDTQYF. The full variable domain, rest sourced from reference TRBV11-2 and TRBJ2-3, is EAGVAQSPRYKIIEKRQSVAFWCNPISGHATLYWYQQILGQGPKLLIQFQNNGVVDDSQLPKDRFSAERLKGVDSTLKIQPAKLEDSAVYLCASSLTGSDTDTQYFGPGTRLTVL.

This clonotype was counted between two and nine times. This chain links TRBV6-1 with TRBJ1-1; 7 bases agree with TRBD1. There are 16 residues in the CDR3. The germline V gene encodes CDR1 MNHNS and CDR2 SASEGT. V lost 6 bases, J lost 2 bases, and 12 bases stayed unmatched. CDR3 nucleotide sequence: TGTGCCAGCAGGTCAAACACAGGGGAAGGAAACACTGAAGCTTTCTTT. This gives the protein CASRSNTGEGNTEAFF.

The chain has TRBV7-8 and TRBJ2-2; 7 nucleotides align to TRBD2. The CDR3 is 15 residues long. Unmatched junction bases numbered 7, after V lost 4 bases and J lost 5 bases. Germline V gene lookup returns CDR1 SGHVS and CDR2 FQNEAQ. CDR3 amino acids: CASSSRAGSTGELFF. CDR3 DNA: TGTGCCAGCAGCTCGAGAGCGGGGTCGACCGGGGAGCTGTTTTTT.

This CDR3 is CASSEGGAGTYEQYF. In nucleotides, the CDR3 is TGTGCCAGCAGTGAAGGAGGGGCAGGGACCTACGAGCAGTACTTC. The V and J genes are TRBV25-1 and TRBJ2-7; TRBD2 might be the D (6 bases). The CDR3 loop spans 15 amino acids. The germline V gene encodes CDR1 MGHDK and CDR2 SYGVNS. Trimming left V 2 bases short and J 2 bases short, with 13 bases between.

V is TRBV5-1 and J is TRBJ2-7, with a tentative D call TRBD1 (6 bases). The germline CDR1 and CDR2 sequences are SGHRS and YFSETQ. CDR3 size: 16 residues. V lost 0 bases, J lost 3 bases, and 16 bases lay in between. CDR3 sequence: CASSLAPGQGYYEQYF. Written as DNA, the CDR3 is TGCGCCAGCAGCTTGGCCCCGGGGCAGGGGTACTACGAGCAGTACTTC.

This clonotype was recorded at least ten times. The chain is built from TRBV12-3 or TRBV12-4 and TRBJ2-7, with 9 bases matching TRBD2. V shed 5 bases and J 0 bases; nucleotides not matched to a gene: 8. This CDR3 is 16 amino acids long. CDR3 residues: CASSPPGSGSSYEQYF. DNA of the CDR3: TGTGCCAGCAGTCCGCCGGGTAGCGGGAGCTCCTACGAGCAGTACTTC.

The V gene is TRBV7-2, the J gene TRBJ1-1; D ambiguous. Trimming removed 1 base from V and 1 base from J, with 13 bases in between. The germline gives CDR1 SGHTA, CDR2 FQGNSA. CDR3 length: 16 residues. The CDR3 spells CASSLVIGRPNTEAFF. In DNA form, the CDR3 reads TGTGCCAGCAGCTTAGTGATCGGACGGCCGAACACTGAAGCTTTCTTT.

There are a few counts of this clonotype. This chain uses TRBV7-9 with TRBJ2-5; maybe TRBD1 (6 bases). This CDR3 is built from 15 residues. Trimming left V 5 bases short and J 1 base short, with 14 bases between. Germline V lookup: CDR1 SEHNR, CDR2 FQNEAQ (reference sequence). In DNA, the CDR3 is TGTGCCAGCAGCGAAACGGACAGAACCCAAGAGACCCAGTACTTC. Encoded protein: CASSETDRTQETQYF.

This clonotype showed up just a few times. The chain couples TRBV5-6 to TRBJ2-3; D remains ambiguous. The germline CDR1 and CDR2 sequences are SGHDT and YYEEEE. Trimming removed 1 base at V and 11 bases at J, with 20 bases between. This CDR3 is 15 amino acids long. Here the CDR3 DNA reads TGTGCCAGCAGCTTGTTAGGGCCCCGTACAAGAAAGCAGTATTTT. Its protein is CASSLLGPRTRKQYF.